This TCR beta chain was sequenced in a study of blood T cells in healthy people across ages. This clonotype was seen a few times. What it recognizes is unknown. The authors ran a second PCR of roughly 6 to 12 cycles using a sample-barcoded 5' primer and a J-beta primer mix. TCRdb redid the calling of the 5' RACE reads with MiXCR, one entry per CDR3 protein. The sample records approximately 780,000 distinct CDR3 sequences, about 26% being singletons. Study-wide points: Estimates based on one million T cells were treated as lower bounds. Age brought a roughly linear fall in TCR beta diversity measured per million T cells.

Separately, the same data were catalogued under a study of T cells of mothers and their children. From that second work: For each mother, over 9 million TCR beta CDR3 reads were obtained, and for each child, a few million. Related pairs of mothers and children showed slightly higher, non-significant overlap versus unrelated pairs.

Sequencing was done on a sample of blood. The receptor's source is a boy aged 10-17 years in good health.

The DNA of the CDR3 is TGTGCTAGTGCCCACAGGGGGCTCGGGTCTAATGAAAAACTGTTTTTT. It yields the protein CASAHRGLGSNEKLFF. The chain carries TRBV12-5 and TRBJ1-4, with TRBD1 matching 9 bases. Looked up from germline, CDR1 is LGHNT and CDR2 is FRNRAP. The V gene end was trimmed by 7 bases and the J gene end by 3 bases; junction bases not matched to a gene: 9. There are 16 residues in the CDR3.